This T cell receptor (beta chain) was captured in a study of blood T cell repertoires in COVID-19. TCRdb's copy holds only in-frame clones and misses some; the assay was immunoSEQ multiplex PCR. The sample has 150,000 to 200,000 clones, 65% to 85% seen once; the top ten hold about 5.6%. The sequenced sample consisted of PBMCs or T cells enriched from blood (not recorded which). The receptor comes from a middle-aged man who had recovered from COVID-19.

CDR3 bases: TGTGCCAGTAGTGTGAGCCGGGACAGTGTATATGGCTACACCTTC. Protein sequence: CASSVSRDSVYGYTF. This chain links TRBV19 with TRBJ1-2; 7 bases line up with TRBD1. V dropped 5 bases and J dropped 5; count of bases not matched to a gene: 11. The CDR3 spans 15 residues. In germline, CDR1 is LNHDA, CDR2 SQIVND (reference sequence).